The 7 T cell receptor beta chains below all came from one sample that was sequenced in a study of cytomegalovirus exposure and HLA in healthy donors. A multiplex PCR was run with 60 Vbeta primers and 13 Jbeta primers. Sequenced by immunoSEQ multiplex PCR; TCRdb stores in-frame clones only, minus some. The data show more than 200,000 clones, with 65% to 90% seen just once and over 1.1% held by the top ten. The sequenced material came from PBMCs. The receptors shown here come from a girl aged 10 to 17 in good health and CMV-seronegative.

This chain links TRBV7-3 with TRBJ2-5, with 12 bases identical to TRBD2. The CDR3 is made up of 16 amino acids. V gave up 3 bases and J gave up 5 bases; unmatched junction bases: 7. The V gene's germline CDR1 is SGHTA and CDR2 FQGTGA. The CDR3 bases are TGTGCCAGCAGCTTCCGTCCTAGCGGGGGGGCCGAGACCCAGTACTTC. It specifies CASSFRPSGGAETQYF.

The chain combines TRBV19 with TRBJ1-5; D remains unclear. Germline CDR1 LNHDA, CDR2 SQIVND (reference sequence). The CDR3 extends over 17 amino acids. V was trimmed by 3 bases and J by 7 bases, leaving 22 bases between them. The CDR3 here is CASSIPPSRTGGQPQHF. The CDR3 nucleotides read TGTGCCAGTAGTATCCCCCCGTCGCGTACGGGAGGGCAGCCCCAGCATTTT.

The chain employs TRBV23-1 and TRBJ2-7; 9 bases match TRBD1. TRBV23-1 qualifies as an ORF whose function is uncertain. With 11 bases clipped from V and 1 base from J, the junction kept 6 bases outside the gene matches. The CDR3 has 13 amino acids. CDR3 residues: CAEQGALSYEQYF. CDR3 nucleotide sequence: TGCGCCGAACAGGGGGCACTTTCCTACGAGCAGTACTTC.

The chain couples TRBV9 to TRBJ1-2; TRBD1 matches at 7 bases. Germline V lookup: CDR1 SGDLS, CDR2 YYNGEE. CDR3 length: 16 amino acids. Trimming at V came to 4 bases and at J to 7 bases, leaving 16 bases not matched to a gene. The CDR3 region has the DNA TGTGCCAGCAGCTACCTTCCGGACAGGTCCGGTGGTGGCTACACCTTC. It encodes CASSYLPDRSGGGYTF.

This clone has more than one count but fewer than ten. This rearrangement joins TRBV7-9 to TRBJ1-1; D possibly corresponds to TRBD1 (6 bases). With 2 bases removed from V and 5 bases from J, the gap between germline ends came to 12 bases. Germline CDR1 and CDR2: SEHNR and FQNEAQ (reference sequence). This CDR3 region has 14 residues. The DNA of the CDR3 is TGTGCCAGCAGCTTACAGGGGACGGGGACTGAAGCTTTCTTT. Its translation is CASSLQGTGTEAFF.

This chain connects TRBV10-2 to TRBJ2-4; no reliable D call. The germline CDR1 and CDR2 sequences are WSHSY and SAAADI. This CDR3 has 14 amino acids. Trimming stripped 4 bases from V and 0 bases from J, with 7 bases between. The CDR3 region has the DNA TGCGCCAGCAGTGCGCGCTTAGCCAAAAACATTCAGTACTTC. It is translated as CASSARLAKNIQYF.

The chain uses TRBV7-2 and TRBJ2-5, with a possible D match to TRBD2 (6 bases). With 0 bases removed from V and 4 bases from J, the gap between germline ends came to 12 bases. Looked up from germline, CDR1 is SGHTA and CDR2 is FQGNSA. The CDR3 sequence is 15 residues long. The chain's CDR3 is CASSLATARGETQYF. DNA for the CDR3: TGTGCCAGCAGCTTAGCGACAGCGCGGGGAGAGACCCAGTACTTC.